A single sample gave rise to the 24 T cell receptor beta chains below, sequenced in a study of blood T cell repertoires in COVID-19. The assay was immunoSEQ multiplex PCR, and TCRdb's table has in-frame clones only and misses some. The data hold about 300,000 clones, with just over 85% observed a single time. What was sequenced was PBMCs or T cells enriched from blood (not recorded which). These receptors originate from a man aged 30-40 years who had recovered from COVID-19.

The V call is TRBV2, the J call TRBJ1-4; the D is unclear. The CDR3 consists of 15 residues. CDR1 and CDR2 from the germline V gene are SNHLY and FYNNEI. V was shortened by 3 bases and J by 7 bases, with 15 bases between the two germline ends. CDR3 coding DNA: TGTGCCAGCAGTGACCGGACGGGGAGTGGTGAAAAACTGTTTTTT. Residues: CASSDRTGSGEKLFF.

This clone occurred once. CDR3 sequence: CASSQDPGASGYTF. The CDR3 DNA reads TGCGCCAGCAGCCAAGATCCAGGGGCTAGTGGCTACACCTTC. V and J are TRBV4-1 and TRBJ1-2; tentative D call: TRBD1 (6 bases). V lost 0 bases, J lost 7 bases, and 12 bases lay in between. Germline V gene data show CDR1 as MGHRA and CDR2 as YSYEKL. The CDR3 loop spans 14 amino acids.

The rearrangement links TRBV5-6 to TRBJ2-1; D is unresolved. CDR3 length: 16 amino acids. The V and J ends lost 1 base and 4 bases respectively, with 15 bases between them. Germline V gives CDR1 SGHDT, CDR2 YYEEEE. The CDR3 spells CASSLPRGHRYNEQFF. CDR3 bases: TGTGCCAGCAGCTTGCCTCGAGGCCACCGATACAATGAGCAGTTCTTC.

The chain combines TRBV3-1 (or the pseudogene TRBV3-2) with TRBJ1-2; D ambiguous. V gave up 1 base and J gave up 4 bases, with 7 bases separating them. Germline V CDR1 and CDR2: LGHDT, YNNKEL (reference sequence). The CDR3 runs 13 residues. The CDR3 bases are TGTGCCAGCAGCCAAGGGCTTACCTATGGCTACACCTTC. Protein product: CASSQGLTYGYTF.

This sequence joins TRBV2 and TRBJ2-1; 13 bases fit TRBD2. The CDR3 has 19 residues. Per germline, CDR1 SNHLY and CDR2 FYNNEI. The CDR3 DNA reads TGTGCGCCGTTGGGAACTAGCGGGGGGGAAGGACGTTCCTACAATGAGCAGTTCTTC. It encodes CAPLGTSGGEGRSYNEQFF.

This clone is a singleton in its sample. The chain uses TRBV27 and TRBJ1-4; 10 nucleotides align to TRBD1. In germline, CDR1 is MNHEY, CDR2 SMNVEV (reference sequence). The CDR3 sequence is 15 residues long. Losses at the gene ends were 5 bases for V and 8 bases for J; bases not matched to a gene: 8. This chain's CDR3 is CASSTRQGALEKLFF. The CDR3 DNA reads as TGTGCCAGCAGTACCCGACAGGGGGCGCTAGAAAAACTGTTTTTT.

The V gene is TRBV5-4, the J gene TRBJ1-4; tentative D call: TRBD1 (5 bases). CDR3 length equals 15 residues. In germline, CDR1 is SGHNT, CDR2 YYREEE (reference sequence). V gave up 4 bases and J gave up 0 bases, with 10 bases separating them. CDR3 in DNA: TGTGCCAGCAGCCGGGACTTTGCAACTAATGAAAAACTGTTTTTT. Translation: CASSRDFATNEKLFF.

The chain uses TRBV15 and TRBJ2-1, with 7 bases fitting TRBD1. The CDR3 contains 13 residues. Germline V CDR1 and CDR2: LNHNV, YYDKDF (reference sequence). V gave up 4 bases and J gave up 7 bases; unmatched junction bases: 4. CDR3 sequence reads: CATSKTGENEQFF. As DNA, the CDR3 is TGTGCCACCAGCAAAACAGGGGAAAATGAGCAGTTCTTC. Complete variable domain (other parts from reference TRBV15 and TRBJ2-1): DAMVIQNPRYQVTQFGKPVTLSCSQTLNHNVMYWYQQKSSQAPKLLFHYYDKDFNNEADTPDNFQSRRPNTSFCFLDIRSPGLGDTAMYLCATSKTGENEQFFGPGTRLTVL.

The chain couples TRBV27 to TRBJ1-2; D remains unclear. The germline gives CDR1 MNHEY, CDR2 SMNVEV (reference sequence). V lost 5 bases, J lost 3 bases, and 16 bases lay in between. This CDR3 is 15 amino acids long. The CDR3 loop is CASSPRTGSYYGYTF. The CDR3 region has the DNA TGTGCCAGCAGTCCACGAACGGGATCCTACTATGGCTACACCTTC.

The gene calls are TRBV6-6 and TRBJ1-2; D is undetermined. The CDR3 extends over 15 amino acids. With 0 bases removed from V and 8 bases from J, the gap between germline ends came to 16 bases. CDR1 and CDR2 from the germline V gene are MNHNY and SVGAGI (reference sequence). CDR3 region: CASSYSKHAEEGYTF. DNA of the CDR3: TGTGCCAGCAGTTACTCGAAGCACGCCGAGGAAGGCTACACCTTC.

This clone has a count of ten or more. The chain joins TRBV5-8 to TRBJ1-6; TRBD1 is a possible D gene (5 bases). From germline, CDR1 is SGHTS and CDR2 YDEGEE. Trimming removed 7 bases from V and 8 bases from J, with 10 bases in between. CDR3 length equals 12 residues. The CDR3 region is CASRTSYSPLHF. The CDR3 DNA is TGTGCCAGCCGGACATCATATTCACCCCTCCACTTT. Supplemented by reference TRBV5-8 and TRBJ1-6, the full variable domain reads EAGVTQSPTHLIKTRGQQATLRCSPISGHTSVYWYQQALGLGLQFLLWYDEGEERNRGNFPPRFSGRQFPNYSSELNVNALELEDSALYLCASRTSYSPLHFGNGTRLTVT.

V usage is TRBV21-1 and J usage is TRBJ2-2; the listed D gene, TRBD1, was not tested against the DNA. TRBV21-1 constitutes a pseudogene. The CDR3 has 16 amino acids. In DNA, the CDR3 is TGTGCCAGCAGCAAAGCAATGGGCCTGAACACCGGGGAGCTGTTTTTT. Translating gives CASSKAMGLNTGELFF.

V is TRBV9 and J is TRBJ1-5, with D uncertain. Germline V CDR1 and CDR2: SGDLS, YYNGEE. Deletions cut 3 bases from V and 0 bases from J, with 4 bases between. This CDR3 contains 13 residues. As DNA, the CDR3 is TGTGCCAGCAGCGAATATAGCAATCAGCCCCAGCATTTT. Translating gives CASSEYSNQPQHF.

The chain recombines TRBV27 with TRBJ2-7, with 9 nucleotides matching TRBD1. Per the germline V gene, CDR1 is MNHEY and CDR2 is SMNVEV (reference sequence). This CDR3 has 16 amino acids. V shed 5 bases, J shed 6 bases, and the junction held 14 bases outside the gene matches. The CDR3 spells CASSMNRGQVTFEQYF. The DNA of the CDR3 is TGTGCCAGCAGTATGAACAGGGGGCAAGTCACCTTCGAGCAGTACTTC.

CDR3 bases: TGTGCCAGCAGCGGGACATTCTCCTACGAGCAGTACTTC. Its protein product is CASSGTFSYEQYF. V gene TRBV6-5 combines with J gene TRBJ2-7, with D possibly TRBD1 on 6 matching bases. V lost 6 bases, J lost 0 bases, and 9 bases lay in between. Germline V CDR1 and CDR2: MNHEY, SVGAGI. This CDR3 comprises 13 residues.

This chain connects TRBV29-1 to TRBJ2-1; 7 bases are a match to TRBD1. This CDR3 has 10 amino acids. V lost 7 bases to trimming and J lost 10 bases; unmatched junction nucleotides: 4. The germline V gene encodes CDR1 SQVTM and CDR2 ANQGSEA. The DNA of the CDR3 is TGCAGCGGCAGGACAGGAGAGCAGTTCTTC. Its protein is CSGRTGEQFF.

The DNA for the CDR3 is TGTGCCAGTAGTCCCGGGACAGGGACCGAGACTGAAGCTTTCTTT. Translation gives CASSPGTGTETEAFF. The chain joins TRBV19 to TRBJ1-1; 9 nucleotides agree with TRBD1. After removal of 5 bases from V and 5 bases from J, the junction contained 9 bases not matched to a gene. This CDR3 has 15 residues. The germline V gene encodes CDR1 LNHDA and CDR2 SQIVND (reference sequence).

The rearrangement joins TRBV7-5 to TRBJ1-5; no DNA check was done on the table's D call, TRBD1. TRBV7-5 is a pseudogene locus. CDR3 length: 17 residues. This CDR3 is CVRSLVWDRGGNQPQHF. The CDR3 DNA sequence: TGTGTCAGAAGCTTAGTTTGGGACAGGGGCGGCAATCAGCCCCAGCATTTT.

This rearrangement joins TRBV27 to TRBJ2-1; possible D gene TRBD2, 5 bases. The CDR3 sequence is 16 residues long. In germline, CDR1 is MNHEY, CDR2 SMNVEV (reference sequence). V lost 4 bases and J 7 bases, leaving 20 bases between the germline ends. The CDR3 sequence: CASSWRQNLRGNEQFF. The CDR3 DNA reads as TGTGCCAGCAGTTGGCGACAAAACCTGCGAGGGAATGAGCAGTTCTTC.

V gene TRBV5-1 combines with J gene TRBJ1-1; D unclear. The germline CDR1 and CDR2 sequences are SGHRS and YFSETQ. This CDR3 contains 14 residues. Trimming took 1 base from V and 1 from J, leaving 8 bases between them. CDR3 protein: CASSLFGQNTEAFF. DNA for the CDR3: TGCGCCAGCAGCTTGTTTGGCCAGAACACTGAAGCTTTCTTT.

The DNA for the CDR3 is TGTGCCAGCAGCTTGGCCAGGGGGGCGTACAATGAGCAGTTCTTC. Translated, it gives CASSLARGAYNEQFF. The rearrangement uses TRBV5-4 and TRBJ2-1, with D possibly matching TRBD1 (7 bases). CDR1 is SGHNT, CDR2 YYREEE, per germline (reference sequence). This CDR3 comprises 15 residues. The V end was cut by 0 bases, the J end by 4 bases, with 11 bases between.

J is TRBJ2-7 and V is TRBV27; TRBD2 matches at 9 bases. This CDR3 spans 16 amino acids. Germline CDR1 reads MNHEY; CDR2 reads SMNVEV (reference sequence). The V segment lost 2 bases and the J segment 7 bases; nucleotides outside the gene matches: 12. The CDR3 DNA reads TGTGCCAGCAGTTTAGTCGTTGCGGGGGGGCCTTGGGAGCAGTACTTC. It is translated as CASSLVVAGGPWEQYF.

J is TRBJ2-2 and V is TRBV28, with D perhaps matching TRBD2 (5 bases). V lost 5 bases, J lost 9 bases, and 10 bases lay in between. This CDR3 region has 12 residues. Germline values: CDR1 MDHEN, CDR2 SYDVKM. The CDR3: CASSPATRELFF. The CDR3 DNA is TGTGCCAGCAGTCCGGCGACTAGGGAGCTGTTTTTT. The full variable domain, with the rest looked up from reference TRBV28 and TRBJ2-2, is DVKVTQSSRYLVKRTGEKVFLECVQDMDHENMFWYRQDPGLGLRLIYFSYDVKMKEKGDIPEGYSVSREKKERFSLILESASTNQTSMYLCASSPATRELFFGEGSRLTVL.

This clone showed up just once. This rearrangement joins TRBV3-1 (or the pseudogene TRBV3-2) to TRBJ1-3; D unresolved. Looked up from germline, CDR1 is LGHDT and CDR2 is YNNKEL (reference sequence). The CDR3 totals 13 residues. Trimming took off 6 bases at V and 1 base at J, with 7 bases between the two ends. The CDR3 loop reads CASRPGSGNTIYF. The DNA for the CDR3 is TGTGCCAGCAGGCCAGGATCTGGAAACACCATATATTTT.